These T cell receptor beta chains were read from a single sample in a study of neurological immune-mediated disorders. TCRdb re-called the 5' RACE reads through MiXCR, storing one row per CDR3 protein. The data hold about 81,000 distinct CDR3 sequences, with around 4% observed a single time. Sequenced sample: PBMCs. These receptors came from a woman between 55 and 75 years old with multiple sclerosis. The CDR3 runs from the conserved cysteine through the conserved F or W.

J | V | CDR3
TRBJ1-1 | TRBV4-1 | CASSQDDRGTGGKNTEAFF
TRBJ1-5 | TRBV18 | CASSPSGQTSNQPQHF
TRBJ2-1 | TRBV6-5 | CASSYWGQGEHEQFF
TRBJ1-1 | TRBV10-2 | CASRETGRPEAFF
TRBJ2-2 | TRBV5-1 | CASSPQGATGELFF
TRBJ1-1 | TRBV5-1 | CASSALQGVVTEAFF
TRBJ2-2 | TRBV20-1 | CSGMSGGAEVGELFF
TRBJ1-1 | TRBV4-2 | CASSPASGGMGTEAFF
TRBJ2-7 | TRBV12-3/TRBV12-4 | CASSSPVGYEQYF
TRBJ2-1 | TRBV6-5 | CASSTPSGPQGNEQFF
TRBJ1-1 | TRBV11-2 | CASSIRQGGYTEAFF
TRBJ2-3 | TRBV5-1 | CASSLVASGASDTQYF
TRBJ2-3 | TRBV20-1 | CSARDPRGVGDTQYF
TRBJ1-1 | TRBV10-2 | CASIDPGQWNTEAFF
TRBJ2-7 | TRBV28 | CASTPSPSEQYF
TRBJ2-7 | TRBV7-9 | CASSLDRGRVEQYF
TRBJ2-1 | TRBV20-1 | CSARALLAGGYNEQFF
TRBJ2-5 | TRBV7-9 | CASSLGAASGGETQYF
TRBJ1-1 | TRBV6-5 | CASSNTGRNTEAFF
TRBJ2-1 | TRBV28 | CASSGHNNEQFF